A single sample gave rise to the 5 T cell receptor beta chains below, sequenced in a study of shared clonotypes between healthy human individuals. Produced via immunoSEQ multiplex PCR; TCRdb's table is partial and in-frame only. Here the sample spans some 1 million clones, 65% to 80% being singletons. The source material was memory CD4+ T cells sorted from blood. Specified subset: CD45RA-negative fraction. These receptors were obtained from a man younger than 30 in good health.

V is TRBV4-2 and J is TRBJ2-2; D is perhaps TRBD2 (6 bases). Germline CDR1 and CDR2: LGHNA and YNFKEQ. This CDR3 is 17 amino acids long. V lost 4 bases and J lost 4, with 19 bases in between. The DNA of the CDR3 is TGTGCCAGCAGCCCTCAGCCAACCGGGACTTCCACCGGGGAGCTGTTTTTT. This codes for CASSPQPTGTSTGELFF.

V usage is TRBV21-1 and J usage is TRBJ1-2; the DNA was not used to check the table's D call, TRBD1. TRBV21-1 is recorded as a pseudogene. The CDR3 extends over 14 amino acids. The CDR3 DNA sequence: TGTGCCAGCAGGGTAAAGGGGTTTTTGAATGGCTACACCTTC. Amino acid sequence: CASRVKGFLNGYTF.

J is TRBJ1-2 and V is TRBV5-1, with no clear D. This CDR3 has 13 amino acids. V was cut by 6 bases and J by 3 bases, with 12 bases left in between. Germline values: CDR1 SGHRS, CDR2 YFSETQ. The DNA for the CDR3 is TGCGCCAGCACCCCGTTTATAGACTATGGCTACACCTTC. It codes for CASTPFIDYGYTF.

Regarding this clone: Other DNA sequences of this sample code for an identical CDR3. This chain uses TRBV18 with TRBJ2-5; D is unclear. This CDR3 region has 14 residues. Trimming cost V 3 bases and J 1 base, with 9 bases left between them. Germline V gene sequence: CDR1 KGHSH, CDR2 LQKENI. DNA for the CDR3: TGTGCCAGCTCACCTGGACGGAGCCAAGAGACCCAGTACTTC. Translated: CASSPGRSQETQYF.

As regards this clone: Other DNA sequences in the sample encode the same CDR3. The chain links TRBV14 to TRBJ2-7; D not certain. Trimming shortened V by 2 bases and J by 1 base, and 0 bases separated the two germline ends. The CDR3 contains 11 residues. CDR1 and CDR2 from the germline V gene are SGHDN and FVKESK. CDR3 amino acids: CASSQSYEQYF. DNA for the CDR3: TGTGCCAGCAGCCAATCCTACGAGCAGTACTTC.